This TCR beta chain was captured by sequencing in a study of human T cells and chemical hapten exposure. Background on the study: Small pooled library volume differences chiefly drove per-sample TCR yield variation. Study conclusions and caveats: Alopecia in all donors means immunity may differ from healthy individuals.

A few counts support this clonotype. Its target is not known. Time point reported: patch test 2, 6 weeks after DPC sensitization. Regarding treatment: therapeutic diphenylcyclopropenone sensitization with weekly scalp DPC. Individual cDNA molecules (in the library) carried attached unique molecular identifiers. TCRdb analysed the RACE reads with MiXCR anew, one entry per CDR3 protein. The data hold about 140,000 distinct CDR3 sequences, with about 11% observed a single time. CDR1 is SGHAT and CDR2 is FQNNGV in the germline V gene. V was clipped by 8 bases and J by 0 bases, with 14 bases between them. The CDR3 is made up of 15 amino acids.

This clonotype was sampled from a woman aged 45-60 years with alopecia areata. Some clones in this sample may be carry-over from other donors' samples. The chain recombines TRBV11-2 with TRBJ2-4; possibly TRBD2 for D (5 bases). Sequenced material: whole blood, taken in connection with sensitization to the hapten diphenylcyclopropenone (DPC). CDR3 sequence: CASHTPGLAKNIQYF. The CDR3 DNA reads TGTGCCAGCCACACCCCGGGATTAGCCAAAAACATTCAGTACTTC.